This T cell receptor (beta chain) comes out of a study of early stage breast cancer tumors. CDR3 length: 13 residues. The germline V gene has CDR1 LNHDA and CDR2 SQIVND (reference sequence). V was shortened by 3 bases and J by 4 bases, with 9 bases between the two germline ends. Each sample had two DNA replicates, 0.5 ug blood or around 1.6 ug tissue. Some clones are missing from TCRdb's copy, which holds only in-frame ones; the method was immunoSEQ multiplex PCR. In the table there are 28,000 or so clones, around 67% of which are singletons. The receptor comes from a person aged 35 to 50 with breast cancer. Sample: blood. J is TRBJ1-2 and V is TRBV19, with D hard to call. The CDR3 DNA reads TGTGCCAGTAGTATCAACAGTGGCTATGGCTACACCTTC. It codes for CASSINSGYGYTF. Combining the CDR3 with reference TRBV19 and TRBJ1-2 gives the whole variable domain DGGITQSPKYLFRKEGQNVTLSCEQNLNHDAMYWYRQDPGQGLRLIYYSQIVNDFQKGDIAEGYSVSREKKESFPLTVTSAQKNPTAFYLCASSINSGYGYTFGSGTRLTVV.